One T cell receptor beta chain is described in this entry. The data stem from a study of early T cells in non-severe SARS-CoV-2 infection. Trimming removed 2 bases at V and 0 bases at J, with 9 bases between. Germline loops: CDR1 KGHSH, CDR2 LQKENI. The length of the CDR3 is 15 residues. As part of library construction, unique molecular identifiers were attached to individual cDNA molecules. MiXCR was run by TCRdb on the 5' RACE reads, yielding one entry per CDR3 protein. The sample contains tens of thousands of distinct CDR3 sequences, more than 10% of which appear only once. This receptor was obtained from an adult who was a healthcare worker with PCR-confirmed SARS-CoV-2 infection or an uninfected control (not recorded which). Sequenced material: whole blood. The V and J genes are TRBV18 and TRBJ2-3; D is uncertain. The CDR3: CASSPTRSSTDTQYF. CDR3 nucleotides: TGTGCCAGCTCACCAACACGTTCCAGCACAGATACGCAGTATTTT.